These 23 T cell receptor beta chains originate from one sample sequenced in a study of T cells in localized non-small cell lung cancer. The table came from immunoSEQ multiplex PCR; TCRdb's copy has only in-frame clones and leaves some out. In the table there are tens of thousands of clones, about 90% of which are singletons. The source was peripheral blood, collected before any cancer treatment. The source of these receptors is an older female donor with stage I lung adenocarcinoma.

This clone was seen more than once but under ten times. V usage is TRBV2 and J usage is TRBJ1-5, with a possible D match to TRBD1 (5 bases). CDR1 SNHLY and CDR2 FYNNEI come from the germline V gene. The CDR3 extends over 14 amino acids. The V and J ends lost 2 bases and 6 bases respectively, with 11 bases between them. The CDR3: CASSESQGPQPQHF. The CDR3 DNA reads TGTGCCAGCAGTGAATCCCAGGGACCTCAGCCCCAGCATTTT.

V usage is TRBV5-1 and J usage is TRBJ1-1; D may be TRBD1 (6 bases). Trimming stripped 2 bases from V and 5 bases from J, with 13 bases between. CDR1 and CDR2 (germline): SGHRS, YFSETQ. CDR3 length equals 14 residues. The CDR3 coding sequence is TGCGCCAGCAGCTTCAACAGGGTAGGAACTGAAGCTTTCTTT. Protein product: CASSFNRVGTEAFF.

The chain carries TRBV5-6 and TRBJ2-5; 7 bases map to TRBD2. The J call may not be correct, given that the DNA end is closer to TRBJ2-7. This CDR3 has 14 residues. Germline values: CDR1 SGHDT, CDR2 YYEEEE. CDR3 nucleotides: TGTGCCAGCAGCCTGTTGGGGGAGGGCTACGAGCAGTACTTC. As protein: CASSLLGEGYEQYF.

The chain employs TRBV7-9 and TRBJ1-4; D may be TRBD1 (6 bases). The CDR3 spans 14 residues. The V and J ends lost 0 bases and 6 bases respectively, with 8 bases between them. Germline assignment: CDR1 SEHNR and CDR2 FQNEAQ (reference sequence). CDR3 sequence (DNA): TGTGCCAGCAGCTTAGCGGCAGGGGATGAAAAACTGTTTTTT. Translating it yields CASSLAAGDEKLFF.

This clone was observed once. V is TRBV7-6 and J is TRBJ2-3, with a tentative D call TRBD1 (6 bases). Germline CDR1 and CDR2: SGHVS and FNYEAQ. The CDR3 sequence is 14 residues long. Trimming took off 5 bases at V and 6 bases at J, with 15 bases between the two ends. This chain's CDR3 is CASSPQQGVDTQYF. CDR3 nucleotide sequence: TGTGCCAGCAGCCCCCAACAGGGAGTGGATACGCAGTATTTT. The complete variable domain, with remaining parts taken from reference TRBV7-6 and TRBJ2-3, reads GAGVSQSPRYKVTKRGQDVALRCDPISGHVSLYWYRQALGQGPEFLTYFNYEAQQDKSGLPNDRFSAERPEGSISTLTIQRTEQRDSAMYRCASSPQQGVDTQYFGPGTRLTVL.

The chain employs TRBV6-1 and TRBJ1-1, with a tentative D call TRBD1 (5 bases). CDR3 length equals 16 residues. Germline lookup yields CDR1 MNHNS and CDR2 SASEGT. V shed 0 bases and J shed 7 bases, with 18 bases lying between them. The CDR3 loop reads CASSEALRGREYEAFF. The CDR3 DNA reads TGTGCCAGCAGTGAAGCGCTTAGGGGCAGGGAGTATGAAGCTTTCTTT.

This clone was observed a single time. The rearrangement uses TRBV5-1 and TRBJ2-3, with TRBD1 as a possible D gene (5 bases). The CDR3 extends over 15 amino acids. V gave up 3 bases and J gave up 0 bases, with 11 bases separating them. The V gene's germline CDR1 is SGHRS and CDR2 YFSETQ. CDR3 amino acids: CASSSLTASTDTQYF. The CDR3 DNA reads TGCGCCAGCAGCTCGCTGACAGCTAGCACAGATACGCAGTATTTT.

V usage is TRBV5-1 and J usage is TRBJ1-6; D uncertain. The V and J ends lost 5 bases and 4 bases respectively, with 19 bases between them. In germline, CDR1 is SGHRS, CDR2 YFSETQ. The CDR3 extends over 17 amino acids. This CDR3 reads CASREAALYDYNSPLHF. The CDR3 nucleotides are TGCGCCAGCAGGGAGGCGGCTCTTTATGATTATAATTCACCCCTCCACTTT.

V gene TRBV2 combines with J gene TRBJ2-7; D is tentatively TRBD1 or TRBD2 (7 bases each). The germline V gene has CDR1 SNHLY and CDR2 FYNNEI. This CDR3 contains 13 residues. The V and J ends lost 7 bases and 4 bases respectively, with 14 bases between them. The chain's CDR3 is CASNPQGGYEQYF. The CDR3 nucleotides read TGTGCCAGCAACCCCCAGGGGGGGTACGAGCAGTACTTC.

The chain joins TRBV6-5 to TRBJ1-5, with 9 bases aligning to TRBD1. Per germline, CDR1 MNHEY and CDR2 SVGAGI. This CDR3 contains 15 residues. V shed 5 bases, J shed 4 bases, and the junction held 6 bases outside the gene matches. In DNA form, the CDR3 reads TGTGCCAGCAGTCCCGGGGACAGGGAGAATCAGCCCCAGCATTTT. This codes for CASSPGDRENQPQHF.

V gene TRBV25-1 combines with J gene TRBJ1-4, with unresolved D. CDR1 is MGHDK and CDR2 is SYGVNS in the germline V gene. Trimming pared 7 bases from V and 3 bases from J, leaving 9 bases between. The CDR3 extends over 13 amino acids. CDR3 in DNA: TGTGCCAGCAACGAGAAAGCTAATGAAAAACTGTTTTTT. Residues: CASNEKANEKLFF. Looking up the rest from reference TRBV25-1 and TRBJ1-4 gives the full variable domain: EADIYQTPRYLVIGTGKKITLECSQTMGHDKMYWYQQDPGMELHLIHYSYGVNSTEKGDLSSESTVSRIRTEHFPLTLESARPSHTSQYLCASNEKANEKLFFGSGTQLSVL.

This clone was seen more than once but under ten times. V gene TRBV10-3 combines with J gene TRBJ2-7; TRBD1 or TRBD2 may be the D gene (5 bases each). V was cut by 4 bases and J by 7 bases, with 14 bases left in between. Germline values: CDR1 ENHRY, CDR2 SYGVKD. The CDR3 has 13 residues. The CDR3 sequence is CAISVRDAGEQYF. In DNA, the CDR3 is TGTGCCATCAGTGTCCGGGACGCTGGGGAGCAGTACTTC.

The table lists this clone with a count of one. The chain uses TRBV30 and TRBJ2-5; 7 nucleotides agree with TRBD1. The length of the CDR3 is 14 residues. CDR1 and CDR2 from the germline V gene are GTSNPN and SVGIG (reference sequence). The trim removed 2 bases at V and 2 bases at J, leaving 5 bases unmatched. The CDR3 here is CAWSIRQGQETQYF. The CDR3 nucleotides are TGTGCCTGGAGTATCCGACAGGGACAAGAGACCCAGTACTTC. Based on the CDR3 plus reference TRBV30 and TRBJ2-5, the full variable domain is SQTIHQWPATLVQPVGSPLSLECTVEGTSNPNLYWYRQAAGRGLQLLFYSVGIGQISSEVPQNLSASRPQDRQFILSSKKLLLSDSGFYLCAWSIRQGQETQYFGPGTRLLVL.

V is TRBV6-5 and J is TRBJ1-1; no definite D call. Germline V gene sequence: CDR1 MNHEY, CDR2 SVGAGI. The ends were cut back, 2 bases at V and 0 bases at J, with 10 bases in the middle. This CDR3 is built from 15 residues. Here the CDR3 DNA reads TGTGCCAGCAGTTACGGACGGGGTCTGAACACTGAAGCTTTCTTT. Its translation is CASSYGRGLNTEAFF.

The V gene is TRBV7-9, the J gene TRBJ2-7; maybe TRBD2 (6 bases). Looked up from germline, CDR1 is SEHNR and CDR2 is FQNEAQ (reference sequence). This CDR3 has 13 amino acids. V lost 4 bases and J 1 base, leaving 8 bases between the germline ends. CDR3 nucleotides: TGTGCCAGCAGCTCTGGGACTTCCTACGAGCAGTACTTC. Its translation is CASSSGTSYEQYF.

V is TRBV29-1 and J is TRBJ2-3, with TRBD2 matching 9 bases. The germline V gene has CDR1 SQVTM and CDR2 ANQGSEA. There are 15 residues in the CDR3. V dropped 3 bases and J dropped 0; count of bases not matched to a gene: 4. Here the CDR3 reads CSVENSGGSTDTQYF. As DNA, the CDR3 is TGCAGCGTTGAGAATAGCGGGGGTAGCACAGATACGCAGTATTTT.

The V gene is TRBV4-1, the J gene TRBJ1-1; TRBD1 matches 11 bases. Trimming removed 6 bases from V and 7 bases from J; junction bases left unmatched: 19. Germline CDR1 and CDR2: MGHRA and YSYEKL. This CDR3 spans 18 amino acids. CDR3 region: CASSPTTLRDRGIGEAFF. The CDR3, as DNA: TGCGCCAGCAGTCCCACCACCCTCCGGGACAGGGGGATTGGTGAAGCTTTCTTT.

CDR3 residues: CAWSPIPENRNTEAFF. The CDR3 coding sequence is TGTGCCTGGAGTCCTATTCCGGAGAATCGGAACACTGAAGCTTTCTTT. The chain uses TRBV30 and TRBJ1-1; D uncertain. Germline CDR1 is GTSNPN and CDR2 is SVGIG (reference sequence). V was trimmed by 2 bases and J by 1 base, leaving 17 bases between them. CDR3 size: 16 residues.

The rearrangement uses TRBV7-9 and TRBJ2-5, with D maybe TRBD2 (6 bases). This CDR3 comprises 18 residues. Trimming took off 0 bases at V and 1 base at J, with 18 bases between the two ends. Germline assignment: CDR1 SEHNR and CDR2 FQNEAQ (reference sequence). The CDR3 coding sequence is TGTGCCAGCAGCTTAGCGGGGCGCTGGACTACTCTCCAAGAGACCCAGTACTTC. It specifies CASSLAGRWTTLQETQYF.

This chain joins TRBV30 and TRBJ1-5; tentative D call: TRBD1 (6 bases). In germline, CDR1 is GTSNPN, CDR2 SVGIG (reference sequence). The CDR3 runs to 15 residues. V lost 1 base and J lost 2, with 12 bases in between. Here the CDR3 reads CAWSGGGSGNQPQHF. DNA of the CDR3: TGTGCCTGGAGTGGAGGGGGTTCAGGCAATCAGCCCCAGCATTTT.

CDR3 in DNA: TGCAGCGCCGTTCCAGGGGATGGCTACACCTTC. Translated: CSAVPGDGYTF. This chain joins TRBV29-1 and TRBJ1-2; a possible D gene is TRBD1 (6 bases). This CDR3 spans 11 amino acids. Trimming took 7 bases from V and 6 from J, leaving 12 bases between them. CDR1 SQVTM and CDR2 ANQGSEA come from the germline V gene.

The chain links TRBV30 to TRBJ2-7; tentatively, D is TRBD1 (6 bases). CDR1 is GTSNPN, CDR2 SVGIG, per germline (reference sequence). This CDR3 comprises 13 residues. Trimming stripped 3 bases from V and 3 bases from J, with 12 bases between. The CDR3 loop reads CAWSEDSLYEQYF. CDR3 coding DNA: TGTGCCTGGAGCGAGGACAGTCTCTACGAGCAGTACTTC.

This chain links TRBV19 with TRBJ2-1, with 15 bases fitting TRBD2. Unmatched junction bases numbered 10, after V lost 6 bases and J lost 7 bases. The CDR3 length is 17 residues. The germline V gene encodes CDR1 LNHDA and CDR2 SQIVND (reference sequence). CDR3 amino acids: CASRRTSGGAKMNEQFF. The CDR3 DNA reads TGTGCCAGTAGAAGGACTAGCGGGGGGGCAAAGATGAATGAGCAGTTCTTC.